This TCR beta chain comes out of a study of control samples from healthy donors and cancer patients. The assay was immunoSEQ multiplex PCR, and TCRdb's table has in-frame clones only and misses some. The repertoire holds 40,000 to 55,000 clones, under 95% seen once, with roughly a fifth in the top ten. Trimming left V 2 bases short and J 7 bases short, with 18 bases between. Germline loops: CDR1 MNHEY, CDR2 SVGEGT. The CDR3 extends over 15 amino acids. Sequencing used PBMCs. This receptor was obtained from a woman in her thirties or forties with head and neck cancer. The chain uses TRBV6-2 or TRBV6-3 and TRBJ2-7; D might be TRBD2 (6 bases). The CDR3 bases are TGTGCCAGCAGTTACCAAGGGACTGGGATTGGTGAGCAGTACTTC. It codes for CASSYQGTGIGEQYF.